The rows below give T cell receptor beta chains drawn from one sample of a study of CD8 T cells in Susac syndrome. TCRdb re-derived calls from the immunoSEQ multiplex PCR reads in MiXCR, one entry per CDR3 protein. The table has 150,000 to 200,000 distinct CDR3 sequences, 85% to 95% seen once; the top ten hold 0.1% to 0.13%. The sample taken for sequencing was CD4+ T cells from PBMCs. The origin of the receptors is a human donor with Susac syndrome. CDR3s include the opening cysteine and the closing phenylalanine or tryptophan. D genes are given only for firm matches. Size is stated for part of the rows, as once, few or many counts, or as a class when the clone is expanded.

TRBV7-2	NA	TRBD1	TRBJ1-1	CASSVRQGAISEAFF	TGTGCCAGCAGCGTGCGACAGGGGGCAATCTCTGAAGCTTTCTTT
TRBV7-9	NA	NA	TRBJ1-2	CASSLDGGRDGYTF	TGTGCCAGCAGCTTAGATGGGGGGCGCGATGGCTACACCTTC
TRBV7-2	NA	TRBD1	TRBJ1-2	CASSPQTGGGYGYTF	TGTGCCAGCAGCCCCCAGACAGGGGGCGGGTATGGCTACACCTTC
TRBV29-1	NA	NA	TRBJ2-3	CSPDSGLGTDTQYF	TGCAGCCCGGATTCGGGTTTGGGCACAGATACGCAGTATTTT
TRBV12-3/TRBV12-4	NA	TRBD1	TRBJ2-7	CASSLRTGRAYEQYF	TGTGCCAGCAGTCTCCGGACAGGACGCGCCTACGAGCAGTACTTC
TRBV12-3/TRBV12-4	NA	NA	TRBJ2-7	CASSLDSQQYF	TGTGCCAGCAGTTTGGACAGTCAGCAGTACTTC
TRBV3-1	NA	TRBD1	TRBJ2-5	CASSQVREPGQDEKFQETQYF	TGTGCCAGCAGCCAAGTTCGCGAACCGGGACAGGACGAAAAATTCCAAGAGACCCAGTACTTC
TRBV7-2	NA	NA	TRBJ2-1	CASSLGQVNEQFF	TGTGCCAGCAGCTTAGGACAGGTCAATGAGCAGTTCTTC
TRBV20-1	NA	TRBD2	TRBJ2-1	CSARHAGRGGVLNEQFF	TGCAGTGCTAGACACGCCGGGCGGGGGGGAGTCCTTAATGAGCAGTTCTTC
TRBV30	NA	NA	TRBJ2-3	CAWGLQTDTQYF	TGTGCCTGGGGGCTCCAGACGGATACGCAGTATTTT
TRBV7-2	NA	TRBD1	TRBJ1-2	CASSKDRGNGYTF	TGTGCCAGCAGCAAGGACAGGGGGAATGGCTACACCTTC
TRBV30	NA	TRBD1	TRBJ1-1	CAYSRDSEAFF	TGTGCCTACTCCCGGGACAGTGAAGCTTTCTTT
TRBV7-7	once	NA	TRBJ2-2	CASSPGTGSSGELFF	TGTGCTAGCAGCCCCGGGACCGGCTCTTCCGGGGAGCTGTTTTTT
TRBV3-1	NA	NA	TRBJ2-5	CASSPSTGTPAF	TGTGCCAGCAGCCCTAGTACCGGGACTCCAGCCTTC
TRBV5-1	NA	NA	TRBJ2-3	CASSLVFGDTQYF	TGCGCCAGCAGCTTGGTCTTCGGGGATACGCAGTATTTT
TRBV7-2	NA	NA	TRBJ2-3	CASSLSGPSTDTQYF	TGTGCCAGCAGCTTAAGTGGACCGAGCACAGATACGCAGTATTTT
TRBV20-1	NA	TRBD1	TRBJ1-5	CSAPGTGRSNQPQHF	TGCAGTGCTCCCGGGACAGGGAGGAGCAATCAGCCCCAGCATTTT
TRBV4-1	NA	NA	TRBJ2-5	CASSLFGDEGTQYF	TGCGCCAGCAGCCTGTTTGGGGACGAGGGGACCCAGTACTTC
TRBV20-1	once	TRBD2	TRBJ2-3	CSGSGGISTDTQYF	TGCAGTGGAAGCGGGGGGATTAGCACAGATACGCAGTATTTT
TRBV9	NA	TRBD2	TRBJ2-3	CASSVQGLADTDTQYF	TGTGCCAGCAGCGTTCAAGGACTAGCGGACACAGATACGCAGTATTTT
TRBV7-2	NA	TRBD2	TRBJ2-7	CASSPLLAGGQGEQYF	TGTGCCAGCAGCCCACTGTTAGCGGGGGGGCAGGGCGAGCAGTACTTC
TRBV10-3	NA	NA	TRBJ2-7	CAISERGYEQYF	TGTGCCATCAGTGAAAGGGGCTACGAGCAGTACTTC
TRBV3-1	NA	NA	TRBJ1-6	CASSQRAGLNSPLHF	TGTGCCAGCAGCCAACGGGCCGGGTTGAATTCACCCCTCCACTTT
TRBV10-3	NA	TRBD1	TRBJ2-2	CASTGTGGTGELFF	TGTGCCAGTACCGGGACAGGGGGCACCGGGGAGCTGTTTTTT
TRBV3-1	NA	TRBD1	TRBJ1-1	CASSQQTGGNTEAFF	TGTGCCAGCAGCCAACAGACAGGGGGCAACACTGAAGCTTTCTTT
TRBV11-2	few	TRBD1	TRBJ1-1	CASSPDRGAEAFF	TGTGCCAGCAGCCCGGACAGGGGCGCTGAAGCTTTCTTT
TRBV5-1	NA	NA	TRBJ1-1	CASSLAGTTEAFF	TGCGCCAGCAGCTTGGCAGGGACCACTGAAGCTTTCTTT
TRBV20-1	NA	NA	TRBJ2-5	CSAILVRLGETQYF	TGCAGTGCTATCTTAGTGCGGCTCGGGGAGACCCAGTACTTC